This T cell receptor beta chain was retrieved from a study of cytomegalovirus exposure and HLA in healthy donors (dated by TCRdb to about 2017). Describing the broader study: An earlier analysis of roughly 500 of the donors reported about 250 Gb of sequence data and 117 million unique TCR beta sequences from about 200 million T cells. Roughly 300 gigabases of sequencing data and 78 million or so unique TCR sequences were included in an early release covering roughly 700 HLA-typed donors. All discovery cohort repertoires had been generated using a single sequencing platform. Donor age, sex, ethnicity and CMV serostatus were collected together with the repertoire data. Rather than using new phenotypic data, the later analysis identified candidate immune exposures from TCR beta sequences and from how often those sequences occurred across donors. Four to six DR-DQ haplotypes were handled as single units for association and clustering, since linkage in the cohort was strong. In a later genetic analysis, genome-wide SNP genotypes for about 55% of the roughly 670 donors were used, and that subset was treated as a discovery cohort. The genetic ancestry cluster associated with self-reported Caucasian donors included 81% of the 398 genotyped donors. On average, around 240,000 unique TCR beta nucleotide sequences were sequenced per donor among a few hundred genotyped donors of the cohort, with roughly a sixth of those sequences being non-productive. The study profiled the T cell repertoires of 666 subjects by immunosequencing and related them to cytomegalovirus serostatus. An earlier analysis of 500 to 750 of the donors applied high-throughput TCR beta sequencing to assess whether each TCR beta V gene segment acted as functional or pseudogenic. The number of typed donors differed by locus: about 620-630 for A, B, C, DRB1 and DQB1; some 500 for DQA1; 606 for DPA1; and some 470 for DPB1. Both class I and class II loci were covered by HLA typing, at four-digit resolution. The aim of the study was to test whether cataloging public T cell receptors could identify signatures of past pathogen exposure. To predict cytomegalovirus infection status, the study brought together high-throughput TCR immunosequencing, statistical association of individual TCRs with disease status, and machine learning. In a later analysis, previously published TCR beta repertoires from 670 or so donors were re-analyzed and high-resolution HLA genotyping was added so that TCR occurrence patterns could be studied. In addition to the first cohort of 650 to 750 subjects, a separate validation cohort of about 120 different subjects was used. General findings and caveats noted by the study authors: In this cohort, only TCR beta chains were sequenced, and detectable features were limited by the absence of alpha or paired-chain data. In an earlier analysis of 587 of the donors, most TCR beta V segments appeared in productive rearrangements about 87% or about 30% of the time, broadly matching IMGT annotations. According to a later analysis, most CMV-associated TCR beta chains appeared to be HLA-restricted, and the HLA associations seemed to be driven largely by CMV exposure. Cytomegalovirus status was reported to be diagnosed by the classifier with high specificity and sensitivity in both the original and validation cohorts. Three of the identified cytomegalovirus-associated TCR beta chains were confirmed in vitro to be specific for cytomegalovirus antigens. According to a later analysis, parvovirus B19, influenza, CMV and Epstein-Barr virus appeared linked to several top co-occurrence clusters. In the study, about 150 TCR beta chains were listed as associated with cytomegalovirus. CMV serostatus was the only immune exposure information available for the cohort. It was suggested by the authors that the approach could potentially be generalized to other disease states and immunological phenotypes. Presence/absence analyses assumed roughly uniform sequencing depth across donors, an assumption that may not hold. A further reported finding was that TCR beta sequences accurately predicted the HLA-A and HLA-B alleles for most subjects in the first cohort. A later analysis found that HLA-associated TCR beta chains were more clonally expanded and had lower generation probabilities than equally common non-associated chains. A later genetic analysis associated a missense DCLRE1C variant with V-gene and J-gene trimming of TCR beta chains, and an independent cohort replicated the association. Correlated functional status among segregating V segments might be attributable to linkage disequilibrium, but an unknown experimental factor could not be ruled out. Most TCR sequences were observed very rarely across donors, whereas some public TCRs were present in many individuals. Because HLA typing was unavailable for some donors at each locus, only the typed subset was used in association tests. In a later genetic analysis, fewer N-insertions in productive TCRs were reported among donors in an Asian-associated ancestry cluster than the 666-donor mean. Some IMGT-functional V segments, including TRBV6-2 and TRBV6-3, could not be told apart with the 87-base-pair reads, so those segments were excluded. The sequencing pipeline was judged likely to have produced a cluster of highly shared sequence variants as a technical artifact. When HLA alleles, especially DR and DQ, strongly co-occurred, attributing TCR associations to individual alleles was difficult. At a false discovery rate of 0.05, a later analysis linked under 20,000 TCR beta sequences to specific HLA alleles. Because counts were too low, 15 or so rarely observed V segments, including chromosome 9 orphons, were excluded from the earlier analysis of several hundred of the donors. In a later analysis, TCR association rates were found to vary across HLA loci, with the most associated TCRs seen for DRB1 alleles and the fewest for HLA-C alleles.

This clone was counted only a few times. Its antigen is unknown. No qualities accompany the bases; no much larger clone lies one base away. The cohort consisted of 600 to 750 healthy bone marrow donors. At the time of sampling, every cohort member was nominally healthy, though immune exposures that went unrecorded were likely present. The donor tested CMV seropositive and was one of the 289 seropositive cohort members. A peripheral blood sample was provided by each donor, and peripheral blood mononuclear cells were used for TCR beta sequencing. The Qiagen DNeasy Blood Extraction Kit was used to extract genomic DNA from the blood cell samples. Library construction relied on the immunoSEQ multiplex PCR assay. A mixture of 60 forward primers for TCR Vbeta segments and 13 reverse primers for TCR Jbeta segments was used in the multiplex PCR. The CDR3 region of rearranged TCR beta genes was amplified from genomic DNA with a multiplex PCR assay. On the Illumina HiSeq System, the amplified TCR beta libraries were sequenced as 87-base-pair reads. Processing in the source paper ran as follows. Across the 600 to 700 repertoires, a later analysis counted 80 million or so unique TCR beta chains, 9 million to 14 million of which were shared by at least two donors. To remove PCR and sequencing errors, raw reads were error-corrected and collapsed into unique sequences using a nearest-neighbor algorithm that merged closely related sequences. Alignment of CDR3 sequences to IMGT reference sequences was used to assign V, D and J gene segments. For a sequence to be retained, a match of at least six nucleotides was required to both a V gene segment and a J gene segment. Rearrangements were classified as productive when the CDR3 lacked stop codons and remained in frame with V and J, and all other rearrangements were classified as non-productive. Following IMGT convention, CDR3 was defined as the stretch from the second conserved V-encoded cysteine to the conserved J-encoded phenylalanine. In an earlier analysis of around 570 of the donors, sequences lacking an unambiguous match to a single V gene segment were excluded. An earlier analysis of 450 to 650 of the donors called V segments functional above 56.7% productive rearrangements and segregating when the between-donor standard deviation exceeded 5%. To diagnose cytomegalovirus status from the catalog of TCR beta chain sequences, a statistical classification framework was built. In a later analysis, TCR nucleotide sequences were compared against IMGT/GENE-DB human TR gene sequences so that V and J genes could be assigned. A later analysis assigned CDR3 sequences and most-parsimonious VDJ recombination scenarios with the TCRdist pipeline. In a later analysis, each TCR beta chain was defined by its CDR3 amino acid sequence together with its V-gene family, and reads lacking a unique V-gene family were excluded. A later analysis removed several hundred highly shared, low-generation-probability nucleotide sequences to deal with suspected cross-contamination and a sequencing artifact. In a later analysis, a clonal expansion index for each public chain was calculated from normalized within-repertoire ranks of inferred template counts. In a later analysis, generation probabilities were computed using a VDJ recombination model fitted to out-of-frame rearrangements, and the results were checked against IGoR. Hypergeometric tests were used in a later analysis to score TCR-TCR, TCR-HLA and TCR-CMV co-occurrence, with a repertoire-size bias correction applied to the TCR pairs. To estimate false discovery rates, a later analysis permuted the HLA or CMV assignments 20 times. A later analysis grouped co-occurring TCRs with DBSCAN, adding TCRdist sequence similarity when clustering within HLA-allele-positive subsets. Repertoires with fewer than 30,000 or more than 120,000 public chains were left out of co-occurrence clustering, as were five repertoires with anomalous nucleotide sharing. TCRdb provides this immuneACCESS table in a form limited to in-frame rearrangements. Some clones are lacking; in checked studies, under half of them reflect an unresolved V gene, and why the rest are absent is not known. That table supplies the V and J calls and clone size; D and trimming were determined from the DNA. The sample data list around 94,000 clones, and around 78% of these were observed just once. 4.5% to 5.5% of the sample is in the top ten clones.

The CDR3 numbers 13 residues from cysteine through phenylalanine. Just CDR3 DNA is preserved here, 39 bases in frame from base 1. Looking up the germline V gene yields CDR1 SQVTM and CDR2 ANQGSEA. V loses 6 bases of germline sequence and J loses 8 bases, and the interval between the two ends is 18 bases. Sequencing was performed on PBMCs. The V gene is TRBV29-1 and the J gene is TRBJ2-3; the best D guess is TRBD1, with 5 bases matching. The receptor's source is a woman aged 35 to 49 in good health and CMV-seropositive. The CDR3 reads as follows: CSVKDGPQGTQYF. The bases read TGCAGCGTGAAAGACGGGCCTCAGGGTACGCAGTATTTT.